This TCR beta chain was identified in a study of monozygotic twins with inflammatory bowel disease. Study-level points and caveats: Patient repertoires may have gained variability from differing immunosuppressive treatments. None of the different T cell subtypes could be distinguished from one another.

As concerns this clonotype: Its target is not known.

The germline V gene encodes CDR1 SGHDT and CDR2 YYEEEE. This CDR3 contains 16 residues. Input per TCR library consisted of 3500 ng of total RNA. Molecular identifiers with 6-nucleotide sample barcodes were added during cDNA synthesis via template switching. TCRdb re-called the 5' RACE reads, yielding one record per CDR3 amino acid sequence without DNA. The sample table includes a few hundred thousand distinct CDR3 sequences. This clonotype was sampled from a human donor with ulcerative colitis or Crohn's disease, or a healthy co-twin of an affected twin (not recorded which). The sequenced material came from blood. The chain carries TRBV5-6 and TRBJ2-5. CDR3 sequence reads: CASSNLQVWSVETQYF. Filled out from reference TRBV5-6 and TRBJ2-5, the complete variable domain reads DAGVTQSPTHLIKTRGQQVTLRCSPKSGHDTVSWYQQALGQGPQFIFQYYEEEERQRGNFPDRFSGHQFPNYSSELNVNALLLGDSALYLCASSNLQVWSVETQYFGPGTRLLVL.